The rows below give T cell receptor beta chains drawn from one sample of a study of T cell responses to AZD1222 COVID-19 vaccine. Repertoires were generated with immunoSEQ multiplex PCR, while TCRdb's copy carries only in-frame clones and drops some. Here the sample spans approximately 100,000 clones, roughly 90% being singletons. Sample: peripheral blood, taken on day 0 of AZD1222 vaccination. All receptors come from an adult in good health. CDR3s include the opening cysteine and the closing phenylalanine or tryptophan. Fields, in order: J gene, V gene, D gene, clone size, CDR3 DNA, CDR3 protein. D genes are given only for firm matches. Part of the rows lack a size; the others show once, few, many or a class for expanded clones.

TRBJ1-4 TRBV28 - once TGTGCCAGCAGTTTGCCAAAGGGGTCAACTAATGAAAAACTGTTTTTT CASSLPKGSTNEKLFF
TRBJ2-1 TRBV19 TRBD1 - TGTGCCAGTAGTATTGTAGGGGGACAGGGCGTAGGGGAGCAGTTCTTC CASSIVGGQGVGEQFF
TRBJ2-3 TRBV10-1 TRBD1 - TGCGCCAGCGGGCCCGGGCAGGGGGGCACAGATACGCAGTATTTT CASGPGQGGTDTQYF
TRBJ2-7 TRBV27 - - TGTGCCAGCAGCCTCGGGACACCTTCAACCTACGAGCAGTACTTC CASSLGTPSTYEQYF
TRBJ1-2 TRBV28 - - TGTGCCAGCAGTGACCCCTGGACGATCGGGGGGGGCTACACCTTC CASSDPWTIGGGYTF
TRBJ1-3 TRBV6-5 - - TGTGCCAGCAGTTACTCGGAGGGTGGAAACACCATATATTTT CASSYSEGGNTIYF
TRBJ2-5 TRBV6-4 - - TGTGCCAGCAGTGACTCGCCGGACCCAAACCACCAAGAGACCCAGTACTTC CASSDSPDPNHQETQYF
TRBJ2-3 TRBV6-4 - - TGTGCCAGCAGCTTCAGCGAGGGGGCAGATACGCAGTATTTT CASSFSEGADTQYF
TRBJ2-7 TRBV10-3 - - TGTGCCATCAGTGAGTTTAATTCCTACGAGCAGTACTTC CAISEFNSYEQYF
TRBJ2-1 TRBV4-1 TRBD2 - TGCGCCAGCAGCCAAGATCCGGGGGGGGGCCAGGGTGAGCAGTTCTTC CASSQDPGGGQGEQFF
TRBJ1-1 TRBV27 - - TGTGCCAGCCATGTCGGGGGGGGCACTGAAGCTTTCTTT CASHVGGGTEAFF
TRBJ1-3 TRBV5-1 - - TGCGCCAGCAGCTTGGGCCCGAGAAACACCATATATTTT CASSLGPRNTIYF
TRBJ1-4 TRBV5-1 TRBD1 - TGCGCCAGCAGCACCGGGACAGGGGACGAAAAACTGTTTTTT CASSTGTGDEKLFF
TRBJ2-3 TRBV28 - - TGTGCCAGCAGTTCGTCCGGGACACGAGGAGATACGCAGTATTTT CASSSSGTRGDTQYF
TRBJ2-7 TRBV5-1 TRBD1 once TGCGCCAGCAGCCCACGCGGAGGACAGGGGGCGGGGGAGCAGTACTTC CASSPRGGQGAGEQYF
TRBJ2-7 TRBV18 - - TGTGCCAGCTCACCACCATACAGGGTCTACGAGCAGTACTTC CASSPPYRVYEQYF
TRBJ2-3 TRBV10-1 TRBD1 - TGCGCCAGCAGACCGGGACAGGGGACAGATACGCAGTATTTT CASRPGQGTDTQYF
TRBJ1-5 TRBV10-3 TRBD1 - TGTGCCATCAAGGGACAGGGGAGCAATCAGCCCCAGCATTTT CAIKGQGSNQPQHF
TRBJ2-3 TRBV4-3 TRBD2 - TGCGCCAGCAGCCAAGATCTAGCGGGGGAGCACTCAGATACGCAGTATTTT CASSQDLAGEHSDTQYF
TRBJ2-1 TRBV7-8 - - TGTGCCAGCAGCCCGAGGTACAATGAGCAGTTCTTC CASSPRYNEQFF
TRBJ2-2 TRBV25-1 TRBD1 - TGTGCCAGCAGTGCTCTGGGGACAGGGAACACCGGGGAGCTGTTTTTT CASSALGTGNTGELFF
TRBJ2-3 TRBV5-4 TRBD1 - TGTGCCAGCAGCCCCGACAGGGAATCTAGCACAGATACGCAGTATTTT CASSPDRESSTDTQYF
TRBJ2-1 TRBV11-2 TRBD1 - TGTGCCAGCAGCAGACAGGGGGTTGGTGAGCAGTTCTTC CASSRQGVGEQFF
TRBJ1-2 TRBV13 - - TGTGCCAGCAGCTTATGGGAAGGAGGGAGTAACTATGGCTACACCTTC CASSLWEGGSNYGYTF
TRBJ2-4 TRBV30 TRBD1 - TGTGCCCTAGAATCCGGGACAGGGGCTGGAATTCAGTACTTC CALESGTGAGIQYF
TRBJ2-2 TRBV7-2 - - TGTGCCAGCAACTCCAAATTTAACACCGGGGAGCTGTTTTTT CASNSKFNTGELFF
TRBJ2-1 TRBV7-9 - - TGTGCCAGCAGCTCGGACAGATTCAACTACAATGAGCAGTTCTTC CASSSDRFNYNEQFF
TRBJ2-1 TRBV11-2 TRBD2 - TGTGCCAGCAGCTTCGGGACTATTTCCTACAATGAGCAGTTCTTC CASSFGTISYNEQFF
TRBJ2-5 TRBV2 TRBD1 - TGTGCCAGCAGTGCCGGGACAGGGTGGTGGGAGACCCAGTACTTC CASSAGTGWWETQYF
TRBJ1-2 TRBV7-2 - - TGTGCCAGCAGCCCAGCGCCGAACAGGCTCCCTAGCTATGGCTACACCTTC CASSPAPNRLPSYGYTF
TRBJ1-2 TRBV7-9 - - TGTGCCAGCAGCTCATATAGCGGGCAGGGAATAAGCTATGGCTACACCTTC CASSSYSGQGISYGYTF
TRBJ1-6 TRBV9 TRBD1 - TGTGCCAGCAGCGTCCAGGGGGTCGGTTCACCCCTCCACTTT CASSVQGVGSPLHF
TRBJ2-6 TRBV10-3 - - TGTGCCATCAGTGAGTCGGTGGGGGTCTCTGGGGCCAACGTCCTGACTTTC CAISESVGVSGANVLTF
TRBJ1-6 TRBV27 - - TGTGCCAGCAGTTCGGAAGCCAGGGGAGGATCACCCCTCCACTTT CASSSEARGGSPLHF
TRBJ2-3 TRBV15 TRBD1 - TGTGCCACCAGCAGACAGGGGGCAGATACGCAGTATTTT CATSRQGADTQYF
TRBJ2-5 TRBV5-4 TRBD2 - TGTGCCAGCAGCTTGGAGGCGGGGGGGAGAGGAGAGACCCAGTACTTC CASSLEAGGRGETQYF
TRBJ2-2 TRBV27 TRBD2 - TGTGCCAGCAGTCACCTCGGACTAGCGGGAGACACCGGGGAGCTGTTTTTT CASSHLGLAGDTGELFF
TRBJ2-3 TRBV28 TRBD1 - TGTGCCAGCAGTCCACGCCTAGGGCAGGGGGCGGGGAGCACAGATACGCAGTATTTT CASSPRLGQGAGSTDTQYF
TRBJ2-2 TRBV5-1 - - TGCGCCAGCAGGATCGCGGGGCTGAACACCGGGGAGCTGTTTTTT CASRIAGLNTGELFF
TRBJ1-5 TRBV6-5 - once TGTGCCAGCAGCCCCGACTTCAGCAATCAGCCCCAGCATTTT CASSPDFSNQPQHF
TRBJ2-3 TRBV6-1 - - TGTGCCAGCAGTGAAGCGAGGGCAGTGGGGGGTACGCAGTATTTT CASSEARAVGGTQYF
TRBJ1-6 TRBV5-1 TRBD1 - TGCGCCACCTCTCAGATAACAGGGGAAAATTCACCCCTCCACTTT CATSQITGENSPLHF
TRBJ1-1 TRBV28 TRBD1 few TGTGCCAGCAGTTTACGACAGGGTGGCACTGAAGCTTTCTTT CASSLRQGGTEAFF
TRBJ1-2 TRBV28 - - TGTGCCAGCATTTGGAGGGCGGGCGATGGCTACACCTTC CASIWRAGDGYTF
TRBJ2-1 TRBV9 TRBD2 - TGTGCCAGCAGCGTAGTGAGCACTAGCGGGAAGAATGAGCAGTTCTTC CASSVVSTSGKNEQFF
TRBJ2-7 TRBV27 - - TGTGCCAGCACATCCACTTACGGGGCCCTTACCTTC CASTSTYGALTF
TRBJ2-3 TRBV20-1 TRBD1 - TGCAGTGCTAGTCCCCAGGACAGGGCCCTCGATACGCAGTATTTT CSASPQDRALDTQYF
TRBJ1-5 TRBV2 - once TGTGCCAGCAGTGAATTGGGGAACAGGTATAGCAATCAGCCCCAGCATTTT CASSELGNRYSNQPQHF
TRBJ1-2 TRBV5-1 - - TGCGCCAGCGCGGTCCAGGCGGGTTTTAATGATGGCTACACCTTC CASAVQAGFNDGYTF